This T cell receptor (beta chain) came from a study of shared clonotypes between healthy human individuals (dated by TCRdb to about 2020). For context, the study as a whole: Three men and a couple of women, aged 18 to 49 years, made up the cohort. Per donor, leukapheresis produced somewhere between about 0.94 and 10 billion PBMCs. To estimate repertoire size and how much clonotypes are shared between individuals, the study performed deep sequencing of blood TCR repertoires from roughly five healthy adults. For each donor, CD4 naive and CD4 memory were each run on three plates, CD8 naive on two plates, and CD8 memory on one plate. Different laboratories and diverse techniques were used to prepare libraries and sequence TCR repertoires, to increase sequencing depth and limit assay-specific biases. Results and caveats for the whole study, not just this receptor: Incomplete sequencing was indicated by rarefaction of sorted-subset datasets, despite the large sequencing depth. Pairwise subsampling led to the expectation that sequencing depth would affect the degree of clonotype sharing among donors. Across a few donors, about 5.2% of naive CD4, around 3.3% of naive CD8, under 2.5% of memory CD4, and 0.4% to 0.45% of memory CD8 clonotypes were shared. The small number of donors limited the genetic and exposure-history diversity represented. Naive subsets generally had larger estimated clonotype richness than memory subsets did. Only blood was sampled, and tissue TCR repertoires likely differ from those in blood. Clonotypes shared by all four sorted-subset donors showed higher generation probabilities than non-shared clonotypes.

For CDR1 and CDR2, the germline V gene lists SGHDT and YYEEEE. After removal of 0 bases from V and 4 bases from J, the junction retains 3 bases not matched to a gene. The CDR3 measures 14 amino acids from cysteine to phenylalanine. CDR3 DNA only is kept here, 42 bases in frame from base 1. Using the deep immunoSEQ assay, TCR CDR3 regions were amplified from genomic DNA by multiplex PCR. Extracted genomic DNA from each cell subset was spread evenly across all wells of several immunoSEQ 96-well plates, with each plate serving as a replicate. Each replicate PCR for sorted subsets received approximately 200 ng genomic DNA, equal to roughly 33,000 T cell genomes. Purified libraries were measured with a Qubit 3.0 fluorometer, size-checked on a Bioanalyzer 2100, and measured again with the KAPA Library Quantification kit. Every immunoSEQ 96-well plate was sequenced on a dedicated single-read 150-cycle Illumina NextSeq 550 flow cell. As for the original processing: Because the immunoSEQ output held only junctional sequences and lacked quality scores, the filtering could not match the filtering applied to full-length reads. Sequences were annotated with PyIR, a Python wrapper for IgBLAST v1.9, using IMGT germline references to assign V/J genes and CDR3. Reads were filtered out if the reads had weak V/J assignments (E-value above 1e-6), no CDR3, stop codons, out-of-frame junctions, or ambiguous translated residues. A V3J clonotype was defined by an identical inferred V gene, J gene, and CDR3 amino acid sequence. To compute the percentage overlap between repertoires, the number of shared unique clonotypes was divided by the size of the smaller repertoire. RTK rarefaction, the Chao1 estimator, and Recon v2.1 estimates of unobserved clonotypes were used to assess repertoire richness. Generation probabilities for all TCRbeta clonotypes obtained by the gDNA method from several donors were computed using OLGA. The table was pulled from immuneACCESS by TCRdb, which kept in-frame rearrangements only. Such tables lose some clones; where checked, under half of the loss comes from unresolved V genes, and the rest has no known cause. V, J and clone size reflect that table, while D and trimming were determined from the DNA. The sample includes a few million clones, with around 94% observed a single time. Of the sample, roughly 0.14% falls within the top ten clones.

The donors were healthy, HIV-negative adults with no recently reported acute infections or vaccinations. Every donor was a Caucasian adult residing in Nashville, Tennessee, USA. CD4+ T cells were enriched through magnetic negative selection, after which naive cells were positively selected on CD45RA and the remaining negative fraction served as the memory subset. Blood was collected by leukapheresis, and PBMCs were isolated by Ficoll-Histopaque density gradient centrifugation and then cryopreserved in liquid nitrogen vapor phase. Purity and quantity of every magnetically sorted T cell population were checked by analytical flow cytometry. Each sorted fraction had its genomic DNA isolated and then quantified by UV absorbance on a Nanodrop 2000c. As for this clone: What antigen it recognizes has not been identified. No base-level quality is on record; no much larger clone is a single base apart.

The TCR originated in a man between 18 and 35 years old in good health. The specimen sequenced was naive CD4+ T cells sorted from blood. The cell subset or site label here, explained by the study, means: CD45RA+ positively selected. The chain is encoded by TRBV5-6 joined to TRBJ1-2, with 7 bases matching TRBD1. The CDR3 protein is CASSLDRQGYGYTF. The DNA is as follows: TGTGCCAGCAGCTTGGACAGACAGGGCTATGGCTACACCTTC.